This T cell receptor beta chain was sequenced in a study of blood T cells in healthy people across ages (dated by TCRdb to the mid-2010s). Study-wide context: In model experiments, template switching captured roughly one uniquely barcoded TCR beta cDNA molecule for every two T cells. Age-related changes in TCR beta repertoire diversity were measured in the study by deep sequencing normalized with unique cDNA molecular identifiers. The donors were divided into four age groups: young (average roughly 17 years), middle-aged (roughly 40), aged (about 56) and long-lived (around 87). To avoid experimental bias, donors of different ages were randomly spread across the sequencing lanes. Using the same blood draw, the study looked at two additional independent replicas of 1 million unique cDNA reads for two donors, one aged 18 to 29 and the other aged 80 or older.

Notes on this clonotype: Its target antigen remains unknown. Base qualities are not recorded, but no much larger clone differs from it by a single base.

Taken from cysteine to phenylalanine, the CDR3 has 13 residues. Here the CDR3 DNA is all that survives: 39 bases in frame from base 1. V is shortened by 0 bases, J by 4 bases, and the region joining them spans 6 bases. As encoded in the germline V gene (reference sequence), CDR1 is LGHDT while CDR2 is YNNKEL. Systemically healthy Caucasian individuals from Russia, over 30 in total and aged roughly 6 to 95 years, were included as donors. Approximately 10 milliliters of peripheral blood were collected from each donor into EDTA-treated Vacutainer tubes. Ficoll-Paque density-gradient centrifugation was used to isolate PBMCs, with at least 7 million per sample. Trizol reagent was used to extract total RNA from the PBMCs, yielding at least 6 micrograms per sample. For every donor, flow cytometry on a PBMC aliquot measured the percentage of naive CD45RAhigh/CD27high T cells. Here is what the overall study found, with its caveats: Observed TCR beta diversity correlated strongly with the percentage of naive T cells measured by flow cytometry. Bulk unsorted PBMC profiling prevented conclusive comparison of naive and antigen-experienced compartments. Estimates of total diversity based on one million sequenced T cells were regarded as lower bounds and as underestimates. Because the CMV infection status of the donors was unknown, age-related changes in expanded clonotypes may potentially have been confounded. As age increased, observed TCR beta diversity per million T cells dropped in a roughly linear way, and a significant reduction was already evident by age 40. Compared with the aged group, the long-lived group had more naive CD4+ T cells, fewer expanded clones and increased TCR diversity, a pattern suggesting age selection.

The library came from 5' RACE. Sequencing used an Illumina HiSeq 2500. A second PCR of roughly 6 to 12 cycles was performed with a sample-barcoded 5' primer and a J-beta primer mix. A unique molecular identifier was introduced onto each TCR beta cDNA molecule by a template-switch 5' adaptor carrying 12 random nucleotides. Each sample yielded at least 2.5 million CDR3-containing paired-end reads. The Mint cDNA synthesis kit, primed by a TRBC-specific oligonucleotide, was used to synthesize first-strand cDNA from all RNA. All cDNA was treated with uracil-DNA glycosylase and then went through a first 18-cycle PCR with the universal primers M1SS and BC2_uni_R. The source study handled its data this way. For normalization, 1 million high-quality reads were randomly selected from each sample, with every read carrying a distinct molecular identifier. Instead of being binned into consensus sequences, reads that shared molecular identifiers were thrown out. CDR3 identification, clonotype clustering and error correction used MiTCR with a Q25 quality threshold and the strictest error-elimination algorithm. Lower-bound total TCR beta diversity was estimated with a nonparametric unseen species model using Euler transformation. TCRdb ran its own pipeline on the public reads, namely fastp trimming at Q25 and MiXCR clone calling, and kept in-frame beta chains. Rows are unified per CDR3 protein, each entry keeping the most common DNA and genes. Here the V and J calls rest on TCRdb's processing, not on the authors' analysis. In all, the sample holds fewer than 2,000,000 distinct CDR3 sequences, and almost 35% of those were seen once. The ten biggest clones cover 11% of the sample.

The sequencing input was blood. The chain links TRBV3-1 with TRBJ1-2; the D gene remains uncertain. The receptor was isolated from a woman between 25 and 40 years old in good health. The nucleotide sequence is TGTGCCAGCAGCCAAGATCACGGCTATGGCTACACCTTC. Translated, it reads CASSQDHGYGYTF.